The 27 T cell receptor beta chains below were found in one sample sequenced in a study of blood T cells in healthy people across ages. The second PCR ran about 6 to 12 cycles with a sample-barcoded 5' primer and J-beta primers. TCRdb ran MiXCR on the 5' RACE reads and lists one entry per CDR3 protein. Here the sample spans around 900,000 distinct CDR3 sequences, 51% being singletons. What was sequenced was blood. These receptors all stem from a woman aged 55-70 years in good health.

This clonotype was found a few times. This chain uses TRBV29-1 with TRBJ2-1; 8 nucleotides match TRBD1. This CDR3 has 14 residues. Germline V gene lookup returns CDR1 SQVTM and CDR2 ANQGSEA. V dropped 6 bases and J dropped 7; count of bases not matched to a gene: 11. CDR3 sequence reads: CSVNLGQGGNEQFF. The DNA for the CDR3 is TGCAGCGTCAACCTAGGACAGGGTGGGAATGAGCAGTTCTTC.

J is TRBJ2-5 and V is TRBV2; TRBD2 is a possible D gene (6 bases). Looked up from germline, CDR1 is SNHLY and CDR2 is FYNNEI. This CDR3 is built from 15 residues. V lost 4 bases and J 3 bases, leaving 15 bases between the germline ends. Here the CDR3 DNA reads TGTGCCAGCAGTGCGCAGCGGGTGGCCGAAGAGACCCAGTACTTC. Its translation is CASSAQRVAEETQYF.

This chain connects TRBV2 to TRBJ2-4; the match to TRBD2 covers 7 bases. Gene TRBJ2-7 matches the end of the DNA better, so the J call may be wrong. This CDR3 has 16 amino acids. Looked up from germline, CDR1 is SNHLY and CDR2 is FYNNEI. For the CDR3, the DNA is TGTGCCAGCAGTGAACGGCTAGCTAGCGGACTCTACGAGCAGTACTTC. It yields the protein CASSERLASGLYEQYF.

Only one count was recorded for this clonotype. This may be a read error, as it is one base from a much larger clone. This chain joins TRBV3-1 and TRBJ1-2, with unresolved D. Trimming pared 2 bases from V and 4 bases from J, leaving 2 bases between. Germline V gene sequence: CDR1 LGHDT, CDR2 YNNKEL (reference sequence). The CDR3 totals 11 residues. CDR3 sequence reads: CASSQIYGYTF. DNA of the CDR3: TGTGCCAGCAGCCAAATCTATGGCTACACCTTC.

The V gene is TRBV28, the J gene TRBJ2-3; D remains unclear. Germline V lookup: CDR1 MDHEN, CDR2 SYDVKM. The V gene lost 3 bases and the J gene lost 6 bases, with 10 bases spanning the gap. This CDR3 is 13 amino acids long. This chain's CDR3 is CASSFPSWDTQYF. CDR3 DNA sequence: TGTGCCAGCAGTTTCCCCTCGTGGGATACGCAGTATTTT.

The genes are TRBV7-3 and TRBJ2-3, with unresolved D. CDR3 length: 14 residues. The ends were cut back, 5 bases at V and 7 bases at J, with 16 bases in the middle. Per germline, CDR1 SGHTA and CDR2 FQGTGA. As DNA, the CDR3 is TGTGCCAGCAGCCCCCACCGGACCAACTATACGCAGTATTTT. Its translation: CASSPHRTNYTQYF.

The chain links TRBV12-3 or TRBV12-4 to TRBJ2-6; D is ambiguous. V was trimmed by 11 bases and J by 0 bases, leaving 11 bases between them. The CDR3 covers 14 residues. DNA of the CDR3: TGTGCCTGCGATCCCGACTCTGGGGCCAACGTCCTGACTTTC. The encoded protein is CACDPDSGANVLTF.

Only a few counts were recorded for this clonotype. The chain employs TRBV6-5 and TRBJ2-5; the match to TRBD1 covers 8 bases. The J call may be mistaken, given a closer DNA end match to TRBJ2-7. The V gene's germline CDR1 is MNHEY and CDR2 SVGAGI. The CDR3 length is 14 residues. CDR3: CASSTGTGGNEQYF. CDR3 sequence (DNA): TGTGCCAGCAGCACCGGGACAGGAGGGAACGAGCAGTACTTC.

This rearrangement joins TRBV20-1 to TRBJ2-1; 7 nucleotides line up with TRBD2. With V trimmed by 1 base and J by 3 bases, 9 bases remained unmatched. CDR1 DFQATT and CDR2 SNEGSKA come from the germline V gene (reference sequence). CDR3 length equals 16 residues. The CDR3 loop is CSARGALAASYNEQFF. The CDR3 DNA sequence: TGCAGTGCTAGAGGTGCCCTAGCGGCCAGCTACAATGAGCAGTTCTTC.

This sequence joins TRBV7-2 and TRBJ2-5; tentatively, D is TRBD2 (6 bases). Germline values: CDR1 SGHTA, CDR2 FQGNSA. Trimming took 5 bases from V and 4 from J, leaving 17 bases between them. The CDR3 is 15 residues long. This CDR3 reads CASSPPGGLRETQYF. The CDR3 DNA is TGTGCCAGCAGCCCCCCAGGAGGGCTCAGAGAGACCCAGTACTTC.

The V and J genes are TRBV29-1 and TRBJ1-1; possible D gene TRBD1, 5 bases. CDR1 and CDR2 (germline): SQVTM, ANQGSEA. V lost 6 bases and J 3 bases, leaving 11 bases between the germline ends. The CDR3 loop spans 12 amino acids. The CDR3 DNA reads TGCAGCGTGAGACAGCGCGACACTGAAGCTTTCTTT. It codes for CSVRQRDTEAFF.

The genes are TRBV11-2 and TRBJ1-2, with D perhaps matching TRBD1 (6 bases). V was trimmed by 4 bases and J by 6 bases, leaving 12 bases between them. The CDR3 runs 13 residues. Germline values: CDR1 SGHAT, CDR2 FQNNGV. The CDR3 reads CASSWGTFNGYTF. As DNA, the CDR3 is TGTGCCAGCAGCTGGGGGACATTTAATGGCTACACCTTC.

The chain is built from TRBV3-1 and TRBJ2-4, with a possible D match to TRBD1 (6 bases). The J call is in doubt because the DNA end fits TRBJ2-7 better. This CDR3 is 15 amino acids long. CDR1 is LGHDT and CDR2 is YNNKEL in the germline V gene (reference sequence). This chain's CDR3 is CASSQGVAGVHEQYF. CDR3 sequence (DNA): TGTGCCAGCAGCCAAGGGGTAGCAGGGGTCCACGAGCAGTACTTC.

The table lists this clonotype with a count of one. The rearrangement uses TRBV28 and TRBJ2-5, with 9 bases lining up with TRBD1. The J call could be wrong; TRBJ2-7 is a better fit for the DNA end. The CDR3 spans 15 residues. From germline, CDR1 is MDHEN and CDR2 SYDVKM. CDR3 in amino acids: CASISAGTGYYEQYF. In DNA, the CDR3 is TGTGCCAGCATCTCGGCAGGGACAGGGTACTACGAGCAGTACTTC.

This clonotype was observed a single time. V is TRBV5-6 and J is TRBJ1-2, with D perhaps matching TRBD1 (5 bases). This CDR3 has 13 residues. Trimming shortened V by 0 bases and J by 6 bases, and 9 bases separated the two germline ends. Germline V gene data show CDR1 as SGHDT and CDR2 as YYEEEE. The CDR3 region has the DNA TGTGCCAGCAGCTTGGCGTGGGGGGATGGCTACACCTTC. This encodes CASSLAWGDGYTF.

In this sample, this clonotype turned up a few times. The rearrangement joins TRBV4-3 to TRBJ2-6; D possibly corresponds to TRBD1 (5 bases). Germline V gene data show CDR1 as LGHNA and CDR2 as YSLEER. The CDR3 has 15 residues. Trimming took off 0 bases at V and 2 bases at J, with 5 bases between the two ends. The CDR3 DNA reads TGCGCCAGCAGCCAAGAAGGGGCTGGGGCCAACGTCCTGACTTTC. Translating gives CASSQEGAGANVLTF.

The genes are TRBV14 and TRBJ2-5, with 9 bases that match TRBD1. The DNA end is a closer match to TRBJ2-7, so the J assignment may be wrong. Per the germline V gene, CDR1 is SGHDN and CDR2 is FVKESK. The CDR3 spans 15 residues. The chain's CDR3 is CASSRPGTGIHEQYF. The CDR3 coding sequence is TGTGCCAGCAGCAGACCCGGGACAGGGATCCACGAGCAGTACTTC.

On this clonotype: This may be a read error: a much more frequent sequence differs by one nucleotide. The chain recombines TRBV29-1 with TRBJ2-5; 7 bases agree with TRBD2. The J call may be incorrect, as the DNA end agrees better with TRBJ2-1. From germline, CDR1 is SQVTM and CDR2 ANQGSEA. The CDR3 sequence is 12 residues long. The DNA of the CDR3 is TGCAGCGTAGGACTAGTCGGAGAGACCCAGTTCTTC. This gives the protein CSVGLVGETQFF.

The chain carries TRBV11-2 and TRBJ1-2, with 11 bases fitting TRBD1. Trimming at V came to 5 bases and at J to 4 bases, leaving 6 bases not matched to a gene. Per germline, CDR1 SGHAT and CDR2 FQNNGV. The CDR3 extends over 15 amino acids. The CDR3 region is CASSPGGQGGYGYTF. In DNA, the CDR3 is TGTGCCAGCAGCCCTGGGGGACAGGGGGGCTATGGCTACACCTTC. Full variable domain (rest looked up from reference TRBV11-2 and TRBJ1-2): EAGVAQSPRYKIIEKRQSVAFWCNPISGHATLYWYQQILGQGPKLLIQFQNNGVVDDSQLPKDRFSAERLKGVDSTLKIQPAKLEDSAVYLCASSPGGQGGYGYTFGSGTRLTVV.

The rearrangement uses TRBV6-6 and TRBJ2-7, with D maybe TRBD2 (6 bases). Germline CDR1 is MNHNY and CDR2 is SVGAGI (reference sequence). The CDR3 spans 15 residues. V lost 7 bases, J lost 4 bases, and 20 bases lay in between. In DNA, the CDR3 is TGTGCCAGCACGCTAGGAAGGTCGGGGGTATACGAGCAGTACTTC. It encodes CASTLGRSGVYEQYF.

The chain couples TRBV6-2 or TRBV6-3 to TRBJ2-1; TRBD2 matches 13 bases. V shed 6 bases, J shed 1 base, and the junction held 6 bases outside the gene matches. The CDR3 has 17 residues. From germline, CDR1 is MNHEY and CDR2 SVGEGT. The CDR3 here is CASSGTSGTTSYNEQFF. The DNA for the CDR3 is TGTGCCAGCAGCGGGACTAGCGGGACGACTTCCTACAATGAGCAGTTCTTC.

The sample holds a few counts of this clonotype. This CDR3 reads CASSQSQVVDLAWETQYF. The CDR3 DNA reads as TGCGCCAGCAGCCAGTCCCAGGTAGTGGACCTAGCCTGGGAGACCCAGTACTTC. The chain employs TRBV5-1 and TRBJ2-5; perhaps TRBD2 as D (5 bases). Germline CDR1 SGHRS, CDR2 YFSETQ. This CDR3 region has 18 residues. Trimming left V 4 bases short and J 5 bases short, with 27 bases between. The whole variable domain, remainder taken from reference TRBV5-1 and TRBJ2-5, is KAGVTQTPRYLIKTRGQQVTLSCSPISGHRSVSWYQQTPGQGLQFLFEYFSETQRNKGNFPGRFSGRQFSNSRSEMNVSTLELGDSALYLCASSQSQVVDLAWETQYFGPGTRLLVL.

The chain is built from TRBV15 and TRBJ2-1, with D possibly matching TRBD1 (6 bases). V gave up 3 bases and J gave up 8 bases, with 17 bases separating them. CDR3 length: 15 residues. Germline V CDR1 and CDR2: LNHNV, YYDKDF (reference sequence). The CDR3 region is CATSSGLGPGDEQFF. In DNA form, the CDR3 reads TGTGCCACCAGCAGTGGCCTGGGACCAGGGGATGAGCAGTTCTTC.

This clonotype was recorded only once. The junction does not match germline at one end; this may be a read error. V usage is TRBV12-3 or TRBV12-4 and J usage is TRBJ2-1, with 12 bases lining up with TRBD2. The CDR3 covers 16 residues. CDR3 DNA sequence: TGTGCCTGCAGTTTAGCTCTAGCGGGAGGGTCCCATGAGCAGTTCTTC. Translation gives CACSLALAGGSHEQFF.

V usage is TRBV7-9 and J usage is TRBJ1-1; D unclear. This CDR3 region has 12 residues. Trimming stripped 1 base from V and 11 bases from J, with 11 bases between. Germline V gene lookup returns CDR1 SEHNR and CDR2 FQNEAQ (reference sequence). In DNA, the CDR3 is TGTGCCAGCAGCTTAGGGAGCGGGAAGGCTTTCTTT. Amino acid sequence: CASSLGSGKAFF.

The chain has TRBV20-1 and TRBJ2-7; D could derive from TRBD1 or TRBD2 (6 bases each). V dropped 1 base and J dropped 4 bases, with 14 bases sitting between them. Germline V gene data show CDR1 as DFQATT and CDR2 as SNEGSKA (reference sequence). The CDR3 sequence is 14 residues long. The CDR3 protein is CSARVFRGQYEQYF. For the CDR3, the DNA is TGCAGTGCTAGAGTTTTCCGGGGGCAATACGAGCAGTACTTC.

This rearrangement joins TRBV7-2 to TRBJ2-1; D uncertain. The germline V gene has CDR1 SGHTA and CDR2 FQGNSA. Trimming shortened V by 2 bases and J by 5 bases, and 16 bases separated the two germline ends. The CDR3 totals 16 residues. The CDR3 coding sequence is TGTGCCAGCAGCTTAAGGTTGTGGCAAACAAACAATGAGCAGTTCTTC. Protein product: CASSLRLWQTNNEQFF.